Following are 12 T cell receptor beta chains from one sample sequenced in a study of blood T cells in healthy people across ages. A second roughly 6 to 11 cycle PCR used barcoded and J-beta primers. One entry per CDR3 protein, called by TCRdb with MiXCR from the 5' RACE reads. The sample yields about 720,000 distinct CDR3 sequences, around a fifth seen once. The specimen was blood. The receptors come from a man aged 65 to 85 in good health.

CDR3 coding DNA: TGTGCCAGCAGCTCTAGCGGAGTTCGCACAGATACGCAGTATTTT. It is translated as CASSSSGVRTDTQYF. The rearrangement uses TRBV7-2 and TRBJ2-3; 7 bases line up with TRBD2. The CDR3 totals 15 residues. CDR1 is SGHTA, CDR2 FQGNSA, per germline. The V and J ends lost 4 bases and 1 base, in that order; junction bases with no gene match: 5.

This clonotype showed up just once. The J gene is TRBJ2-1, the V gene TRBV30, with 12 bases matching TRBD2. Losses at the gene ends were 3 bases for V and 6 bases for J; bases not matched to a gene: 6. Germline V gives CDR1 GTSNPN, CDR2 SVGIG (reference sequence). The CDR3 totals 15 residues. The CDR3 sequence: CAWSAKLAGGNEQFF. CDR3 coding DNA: TGTGCCTGGAGCGCAAAACTAGCGGGGGGCAATGAGCAGTTCTTC.

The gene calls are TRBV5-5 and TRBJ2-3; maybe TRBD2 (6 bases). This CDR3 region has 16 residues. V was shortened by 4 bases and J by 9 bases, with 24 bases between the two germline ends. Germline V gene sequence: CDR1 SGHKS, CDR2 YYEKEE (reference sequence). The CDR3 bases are TGTGCCAGCAGCGGGCTCGGGGACTTGAGGAATCGGACGCAGTATTTT. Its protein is CASSGLGDLRNRTQYF.

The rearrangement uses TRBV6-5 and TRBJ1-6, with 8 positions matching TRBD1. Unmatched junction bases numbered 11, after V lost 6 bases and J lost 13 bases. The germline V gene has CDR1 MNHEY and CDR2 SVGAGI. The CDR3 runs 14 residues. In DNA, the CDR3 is TGTGCCAGCAGATGGACAGGGCCAAATGGTCCCCTCCACTTT. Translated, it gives CASRWTGPNGPLHF.

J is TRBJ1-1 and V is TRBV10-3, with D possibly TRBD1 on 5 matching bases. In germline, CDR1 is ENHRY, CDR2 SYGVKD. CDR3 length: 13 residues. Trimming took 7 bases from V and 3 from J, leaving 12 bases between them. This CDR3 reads CAIKRQGDTEAFF. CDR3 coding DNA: TGTGCCATCAAGAGGCAGGGTGACACTGAAGCTTTCTTT.

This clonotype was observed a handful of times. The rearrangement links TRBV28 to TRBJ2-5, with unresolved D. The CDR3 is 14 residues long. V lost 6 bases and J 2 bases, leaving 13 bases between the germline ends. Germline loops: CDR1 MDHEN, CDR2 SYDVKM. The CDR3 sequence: CASRSGPFQETQYF. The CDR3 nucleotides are TGTGCCAGCAGATCTGGGCCTTTTCAAGAGACCCAGTACTTC.

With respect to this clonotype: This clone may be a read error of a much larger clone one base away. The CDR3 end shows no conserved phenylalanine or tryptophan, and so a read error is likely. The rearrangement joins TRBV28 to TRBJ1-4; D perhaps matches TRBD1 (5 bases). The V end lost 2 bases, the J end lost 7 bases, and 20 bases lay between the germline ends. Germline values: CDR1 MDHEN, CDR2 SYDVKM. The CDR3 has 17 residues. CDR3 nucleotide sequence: TGTGCCAGCAGTTTAATGGGGCGAGGACGGCGGGGTGAAAAACTGTTTTCT. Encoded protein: CASSLMGRGRRGEKLFS.

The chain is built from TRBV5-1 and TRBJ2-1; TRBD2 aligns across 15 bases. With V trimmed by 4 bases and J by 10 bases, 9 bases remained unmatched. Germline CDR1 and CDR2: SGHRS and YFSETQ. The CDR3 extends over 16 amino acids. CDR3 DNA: TGCGCCAGCAGCCCGGGGACTAGCGGGAGGTCGTGGGAGCAGTTCTTC. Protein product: CASSPGTSGRSWEQFF.

Written as DNA, the CDR3 is TGCGCCAGCAGCACCTTCGACAGGAACACTGAAGCTTTCTTT. The encoded protein is CASSTFDRNTEAFF. This chain uses TRBV5-1 with TRBJ1-1; a possible D gene is TRBD1 (5 bases). From germline, CDR1 is SGHRS and CDR2 YFSETQ. Trimming removed 4 bases at V and 1 base at J, with 11 bases between. The CDR3 totals 14 residues.

The CDR3 DNA sequence: TGCGCCAGCAGCTGGGACAGGGCGGAGATGAACACTGAAGCTTTCTTT. Amino acid sequence: CASSWDRAEMNTEAFF. V and J are TRBV5-1 and TRBJ1-1; 9 nucleotides match TRBD1. Germline V gene data show CDR1 as SGHRS and CDR2 as YFSETQ. Trimming removed 3 bases from V and 0 bases from J; junction bases left unmatched: 6. The CDR3 has 16 amino acids.

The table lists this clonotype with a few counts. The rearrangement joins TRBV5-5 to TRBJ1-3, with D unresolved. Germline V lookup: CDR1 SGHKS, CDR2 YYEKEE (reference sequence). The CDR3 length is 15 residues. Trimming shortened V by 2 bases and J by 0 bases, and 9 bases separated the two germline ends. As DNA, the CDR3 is TGTGCCAGCAGCTTCGGACGGATCTCTGGAAACACCATATATTTT. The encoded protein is CASSFGRISGNTIYF. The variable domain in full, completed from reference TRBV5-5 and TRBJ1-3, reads DAGVTQSPTHLIKTRGQQVTLRCSPISGHKSVSWYQQVLGQGPQFIFQYYEKEERGRGNFPDRFSARQFPNYSSELNVNALLLGDSALYLCASSFGRISGNTIYFGEGSWLTVV.

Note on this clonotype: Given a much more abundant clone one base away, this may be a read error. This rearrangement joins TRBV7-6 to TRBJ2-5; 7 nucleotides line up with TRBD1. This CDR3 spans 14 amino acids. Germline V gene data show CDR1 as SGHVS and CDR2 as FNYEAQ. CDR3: CAGSIGTAKETQYF. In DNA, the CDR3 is TGTGCCGGCAGCATCGGGACAGCAAAAGAGACCCAGTACTTC.